The 30 T cell receptor beta chains below come from one sample, sequenced in a study of neurological immune-mediated disorders. MiXCR was run by TCRdb on the 5' RACE reads, yielding one entry per CDR3 protein. The sample includes 65,000 to 90,000 distinct CDR3 sequences, about 9.4% seen only once; the top ten take about 1.8%. Source material: PBMCs. Source of these receptors: a man between 35 and 55 years old in good health.

This clonotype was detected many times. The chain is built from TRBV10-3 and TRBJ1-1; the D is unclear. The CDR3 sequence is 14 residues long. V lost 3 bases to trimming and J lost 6 bases, with 14 bases between them. Germline values: CDR1 ENHRY, CDR2 SYGVKD. Here the CDR3 reads CAISDEATTSEAFF. DNA for the CDR3: TGTGCCATCAGTGATGAGGCCACCACTTCTGAAGCTTTCTTT.

This clonotype was found a few times. J is TRBJ2-3 and V is TRBV28; TRBD2 aligns across 7 bases. The V gene's germline CDR1 is MDHEN and CDR2 SYDVKM. Trimming took 5 bases from V and 2 from J; bases not matched to a gene: 10. The CDR3 has 16 amino acids. DNA of the CDR3: TGTGCCAGCAGTCCAACTCGGGGGGTAAACACAGATACGCAGTATTTT. It translates to CASSPTRGVNTDTQYF.

This clonotype was counted many times. V and J are TRBV10-3 and TRBJ2-1, with a possible D match to TRBD2 (6 bases). This CDR3 has 15 amino acids. V shed 3 bases and J shed 1 base, with 10 bases lying between them. CDR1 and CDR2 from the germline V gene are ENHRY and SYGVKD. The CDR3: CAISELAESYNEQFF. The CDR3 nucleotides are TGTGCCATCAGTGAATTAGCGGAGTCCTACAATGAGCAGTTCTTC.

This clonotype was counted many times. DNA for the CDR3: TGCGCCAGCAGTATGTCTAGCGGAGTTCTAGAGACCCAGTACTTC. Protein sequence: CASSMSSGVLETQYF. The genes are TRBV10-2 and TRBJ2-5; 7 bases fit TRBD2. The V gene's germline CDR1 is WSHSY and CDR2 SAAADI. This CDR3 region has 15 residues. Unmatched junction bases numbered 10, after V lost 5 bases and J lost 4 bases.

The V gene is TRBV12-3 or TRBV12-4, the J gene TRBJ2-7, with D tentatively TRBD1 (5 bases). This CDR3 is 13 amino acids long. V dropped 7 bases and J dropped 0 bases, with 10 bases sitting between them. The CDR3 is CASTLTASYEQYF. CDR3 nucleotide sequence: TGTGCCAGCACCCTGACAGCCTCCTACGAGCAGTACTTC.

This clonotype was seen at least ten times. The chain couples TRBV2 to TRBJ2-5; D is uncertain. V lost 8 bases, J lost 5 bases, and 6 bases lay in between. This CDR3 contains 10 residues. Germline assignment: CDR1 SNHLY and CDR2 FYNNEI. Here the CDR3 reads CASQRETQYF. The DNA of the CDR3 is TGTGCCAGCCAGAGGGAGACCCAGTACTTC.

The table lists this clonotype with many counts. The gene calls are TRBV29-1 and TRBJ2-1; a weak D match, TRBD1 (5 bases). Germline values: CDR1 SQVTM, CDR2 ANQGSEA. CDR3 length: 13 amino acids. V was shortened by 6 bases and J by 8 bases, with 17 bases between the two germline ends. CDR3 sequence: CSVDSASIYEQFF. The CDR3 nucleotides read TGCAGCGTCGACAGCGCCTCTATCTATGAGCAGTTCTTC.

This chain uses TRBV5-1 with TRBJ1-2, with D unclear. CDR1 and CDR2 (germline): SGHRS, YFSETQ. V was pared by 0 bases and J by 8 bases, with 11 bases between. The CDR3 contains 13 residues. The CDR3 loop reads CASSLGYARGYTF. The CDR3, as DNA: TGCGCCAGCAGCTTGGGATACGCCCGCGGCTACACCTTC. The full variable domain, in which reference TRBV5-1 and TRBJ1-2 provide the parts outside the CDR3, is KAGVTQTPRYLIKTRGQQVTLSCSPISGHRSVSWYQQTPGQGLQFLFEYFSETQRNKGNFPGRFSGRQFSNSRSEMNVSTLELGDSALYLCASSLGYARGYTFGSGTRLTVV.

The genes are TRBV5-1 and TRBJ1-1, with D possibly matching TRBD1 (5 bases). Germline V lookup: CDR1 SGHRS, CDR2 YFSETQ. Trimming cost V 4 bases and J 3 bases, with 13 bases left between them. The CDR3 is made up of 14 amino acids. CDR3 in DNA: TGCGCCAGCAGCGCCGGGGGGAAGGACACTGAAGCTTTCTTT. Translated: CASSAGGKDTEAFF.

This clonotype was counted at least ten times. The chain links TRBV9 to TRBJ2-3; TRBD2 matches 10 bases. The germline V gene has CDR1 SGDLS and CDR2 YYNGEE. This CDR3 contains 16 residues. With V trimmed by 2 bases and J by 2 bases, 5 bases remained unmatched. Here the CDR3 reads CASSVSGRAATDTQYF. CDR3 DNA: TGTGCCAGCAGCGTCAGCGGGAGGGCAGCCACAGATACGCAGTATTTT.

In this sample, this clonotype turned up many times. This chain's CDR3 is CASSRTGGTQYF. CDR3 in DNA: TGTGCCAGCAGCCGTACTGGAGGTACGCAGTATTTT. J is TRBJ2-3 and V is TRBV27, with D possibly matching TRBD2 (5 bases). The CDR3 extends over 12 amino acids. Trimming removed 6 bases at V and 8 bases at J, with 12 bases between. Germline CDR1 MNHEY, CDR2 SMNVEV (reference sequence).

This clonotype has at least ten counts. The V and J genes are TRBV20-1 and TRBJ2-1; no clear D. The length of the CDR3 is 13 residues. Trimming left V 6 bases short and J 0 bases short, with 9 bases between. CDR1 DFQATT and CDR2 SNEGSKA come from the germline V gene (reference sequence). CDR3 residues: CSAQESSYNEQFF. The DNA of the CDR3 is TGCAGTGCCCAGGAGAGCTCCTACAATGAGCAGTTCTTC.

This clonotype has at least ten counts. The rearrangement links TRBV6-1 to TRBJ2-7, with D possibly matching TRBD1 (5 bases). The CDR3 has 16 amino acids. From germline, CDR1 is MNHNS and CDR2 SASEGT. The V gene lost 3 bases and the J gene lost 2 bases, with 17 bases spanning the gap. This chain's CDR3 is CASSDTTRQYPYEQYF. The CDR3 region has the DNA TGTGCCAGCAGTGACACCACCCGACAGTACCCCTACGAGCAGTACTTC.

This clonotype came up many times. This chain joins TRBV3-1 and TRBJ2-5; the D is unclear. Trimming left V 0 bases short and J 5 bases short, with 7 bases between. CDR3 length: 13 residues. Germline V lookup: CDR1 LGHDT, CDR2 YNNKEL (reference sequence). CDR3 nucleotide sequence: TGTGCCAGCAGCCAAGATACGGCGGAGACCCAGTACTTC. Translated, it gives CASSQDTAETQYF.

In its sample, this clonotype was seen many times. This rearrangement joins TRBV9 to TRBJ2-5; 8 nucleotides agree with TRBD1. The CDR3 has 15 amino acids. V shed 3 bases and J 5 bases; nucleotides not matched to a gene: 9. CDR1 SGDLS and CDR2 YYNGEE come from the germline V gene. The CDR3 sequence: CASSGTGNDWETQYF. The CDR3 DNA is TGTGCCAGCAGCGGGACAGGGAATGATTGGGAGACCCAGTACTTC. Complete variable domain (other parts from reference TRBV9 and TRBJ2-5): DSGVTQTPKHLITATGQRVTLRCSPRSGDLSVYWYQQSLDQGLQFLIQYYNGEERAKGNILERFSAQQFPDLHSELNLSSLELGDSALYFCASSGTGNDWETQYFGPGTRLLVL.

This clonotype was recorded at least ten times. V is TRBV20-1 and J is TRBJ2-2; D is perhaps TRBD1 (5 bases). The CDR3 totals 14 residues. V gave up 6 bases and J gave up 1 base, with 12 bases separating them. CDR1 is DFQATT, CDR2 SNEGSKA, per germline (reference sequence). The CDR3 spells CSAMDNLNTGELFF. For the CDR3, the DNA is TGCAGTGCCATGGACAATTTGAACACCGGGGAGCTGTTTTTT.

This clonotype was recorded many times. The rearrangement uses TRBV5-6 and TRBJ2-7, with D unresolved. CDR1 SGHDT and CDR2 YYEEEE come from the germline V gene. The V end lost 1 base, the J end lost 4 bases, and 9 bases lay between the germline ends. The CDR3 is 13 amino acids. This CDR3 reads CASSLFVAYEQYF. The CDR3 DNA reads TGTGCCAGCAGCTTGTTCGTGGCTTACGAGCAGTACTTC. The full variable domain, with the rest looked up from reference TRBV5-6 and TRBJ2-7, is DAGVTQSPTHLIKTRGQQVTLRCSPKSGHDTVSWYQQALGQGPQFIFQYYEEEERQRGNFPDRFSGHQFPNYSSELNVNALLLGDSALYLCASSLFVAYEQYFGPGTRLTVT.

This clonotype was picked up many times. CDR3 in DNA: TGTGCCAGCAGCTTAGCTTCTACACGGGGACTAGCGGTAGCAGATACGCAGTATTTT. This encodes CASSLASTRGLAVADTQYF. V is TRBV7-9 and J is TRBJ2-3; 11 nucleotides line up with TRBD2. Germline CDR1 and CDR2: SEHNR and FQNEAQ (reference sequence). This CDR3 is built from 19 residues. J lost 4 bases, V lost 0 bases, and 12 bases had no gene match.

This clonotype was seen at least ten times. V usage is TRBV7-2 and J usage is TRBJ2-3; 7 bases fit TRBD2. V was clipped by 6 bases and J by 1 base; unmatched bases: 10. Germline CDR1 and CDR2: SGHTA and FQGNSA. The CDR3 sequence is 16 residues long. As DNA, the CDR3 is TGTGCCAGCAGTCCAACGGGGGGACCCGGCACAGATACGCAGTATTTT. This encodes CASSPTGGPGTDTQYF. Full variable domain (outside the CDR3, taken from reference TRBV7-2 and TRBJ2-3): GAGVSQSPSNKVTEKGKDVELRCDPISGHTALYWYRQSLGQGLEFLIYFQGNSAPDKSGLPSDRFSAERTGGSVSTLTIQRTQQEDSAVYLCASSPTGGPGTDTQYFGPGTRLTVL.

This clonotype was counted at least ten times. CDR3 sequence (DNA): TGTGCCAGCAGCCCCGAAGTAGGGACCCTAAATGGCTACACCTTC. Translating gives CASSPEVGTLNGYTF. The chain employs TRBV5-6 and TRBJ1-2; maybe TRBD1 (5 bases). This CDR3 comprises 15 residues. Germline V CDR1 and CDR2: SGHDT, YYEEEE. V dropped 4 bases and J dropped 6 bases, with 19 bases sitting between them.

This clonotype occurred many times. The J gene is TRBJ2-3, the V gene TRBV5-1, with 7 positions matching TRBD2. Germline V lookup: CDR1 SGHRS, CDR2 YFSETQ. J lost 6 bases, V lost 0 bases, and 7 bases had no gene match. The CDR3 covers 15 residues. The CDR3 sequence is CASSLALSGADTQYF. CDR3 nucleotide sequence: TGCGCCAGCAGCTTGGCCTTAAGCGGGGCTGATACGCAGTATTTT. Supplemented by reference TRBV5-1 and TRBJ2-3, the full variable domain reads KAGVTQTPRYLIKTRGQQVTLSCSPISGHRSVSWYQQTPGQGLQFLFEYFSETQRNKGNFPGRFSGRQFSNSRSEMNVSTLELGDSALYLCASSLALSGADTQYFGPGTRLTVL.

To note about this clonotype: A much larger clone lies a single base off, so this may be a read error. The genes are TRBV6-6 and TRBJ2-3, with D perhaps matching TRBD1 (5 bases). Germline V CDR1 and CDR2: MNHNY, SVGAGI (reference sequence). The CDR3 has 12 residues. CDR3 sequence (DNA): TGTGCCAGCAGCGACAGCATAGATACGCAGTATTTT. Residues: CASSDSIDTQYF.

This clonotype has a count of ten or more. This chain uses TRBV9 with TRBJ2-1, with 12 bases identical to TRBD2. CDR1 is SGDLS, CDR2 YYNGEE, per germline. The CDR3 loop spans 16 amino acids. Losses at the gene ends were 3 bases for V and 7 bases for J; bases not matched to a gene: 8. The CDR3 DNA sequence: TGTGCCAGCAGCGCCCGGTCTAGCGGGGGGGCGAATGAGCAGTTCTTC. This gives the protein CASSARSSGGANEQFF.

Ten or more counts support this clonotype. This sequence joins TRBV6-5 and TRBJ1-2; D call uncertain. Trimming shortened V by 5 bases and J by 0 bases, and 10 bases separated the two germline ends. This CDR3 comprises 14 residues. Germline V gene data show CDR1 as MNHEY and CDR2 as SVGAGI. The CDR3 region is CASSRRVSNYGYTF. CDR3 DNA sequence: TGTGCCAGCAGTAGGAGAGTGTCTAACTATGGCTACACCTTC.

The genes are TRBV18 and TRBJ2-7; 12 bases line up with TRBD2. Germline CDR1 KGHSH, CDR2 LQKENI. Trimming cost V 6 bases and J 6 bases; bases outside gene matches: 18. CDR3 length: 18 amino acids. CDR3 sequence reads: CASSSARQASGGAGEQYF. CDR3 nucleotide sequence: TGTGCCAGCTCCAGCGCGAGACAGGCTAGCGGGGGGGCCGGCGAGCAGTACTTC.

This clonotype has at least ten counts. The chain has TRBV18 and TRBJ1-1; 7 bases align to TRBD1. V trimming: 6 bases; J trimming: 6 bases; junction bases outside the gene matches: 10. The CDR3 spans 14 residues. From germline, CDR1 is KGHSH and CDR2 LQKENI. For the CDR3, the DNA is TGTGCCAGCTCGCTCGACAGGGCTCGGGCTGAAGCTTTCTTT. Protein product: CASSLDRARAEAFF.

Ten or more counts support this clonotype. J is TRBJ2-1 and V is TRBV20-1; 14 bases are a match to TRBD2. Germline values: CDR1 DFQATT, CDR2 SNEGSKA (reference sequence). The CDR3 sequence is 19 residues long. The V and J ends lost 2 bases and 0 bases, in that order; junction bases with no gene match: 9. CDR3 loop: CSARPKPGTSGSSYNEQFF. The CDR3 DNA is TGCAGTGCTAGACCCAAGCCCGGGACTAGCGGGAGCTCCTACAATGAGCAGTTCTTC.

This clonotype was found many times. The chain couples TRBV28 to TRBJ1-4, with 8 bases lining up with TRBD1. The CDR3 extends over 19 amino acids. V lost 4 bases to trimming and J lost 4 bases; unmatched junction nucleotides: 17. Germline V CDR1 and CDR2: MDHEN, SYDVKM. CDR3 sequence (DNA): TGTGCCAGCAGTTCGATACCAATGATCAGGGGGCCGAGTAATGAAAAACTGTTTTTT. This encodes CASSSIPMIRGPSNEKLFF.

The V call is TRBV19, the J call TRBJ2-1; D is undetermined. Looked up from germline, CDR1 is LNHDA and CDR2 is SQIVND (reference sequence). V lost 1 base and J 2 bases, leaving 15 bases between the germline ends. This CDR3 contains 17 residues. DNA for the CDR3: TGTGCCAGTAGTATAGCCCCCCTCGCGGAAGCCTACAATGAGCAGTTCTTC. Its translation is CASSIAPLAEAYNEQFF.

This clonotype showed up many times. V gene TRBV5-6 combines with J gene TRBJ2-1, with 12 nucleotides matching TRBD2. The CDR3 spans 16 residues. Losses at the gene ends were 0 bases for V and 9 bases for J; bases not matched to a gene: 7. Germline V gene lookup returns CDR1 SGHDT and CDR2 YYEEEE. The CDR3 reads CASSLDLGTSGPEQFF. For the CDR3, the DNA is TGTGCCAGCAGCTTGGACCTGGGGACTAGCGGGCCTGAGCAGTTCTTC.